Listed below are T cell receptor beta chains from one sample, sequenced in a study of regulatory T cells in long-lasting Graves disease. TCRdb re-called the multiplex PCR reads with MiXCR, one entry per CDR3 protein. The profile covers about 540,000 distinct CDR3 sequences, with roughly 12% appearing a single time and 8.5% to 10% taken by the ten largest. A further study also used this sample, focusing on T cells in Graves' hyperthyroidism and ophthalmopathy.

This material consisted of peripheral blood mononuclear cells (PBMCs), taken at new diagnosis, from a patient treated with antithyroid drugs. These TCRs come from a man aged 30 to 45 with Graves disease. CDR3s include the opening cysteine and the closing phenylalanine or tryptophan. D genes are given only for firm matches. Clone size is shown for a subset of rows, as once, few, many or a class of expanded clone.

DNA: TGTGCCAGCAAAAGAGCGGGAGGCAAATACGAGCAGTACTTC; CDR3: CASKRAGGKYEQYF; J: TRBJ2-7; size: many; V: TRBV13; D: TRBD2
DNA: TGTGCCAGCAGCCTAGGTTTAAATACGCAGTATTTT; CDR3: CASSLGLNTQYF; J: TRBJ2-3; size: NA; V: TRBV14; D: NA
DNA: TGTGCCAGCAGTTCAGGGATCCAACTGTCCTACGAGCAGTACTTC; CDR3: CASSSGIQLSYEQYF; J: TRBJ2-7; size: many; V: TRBV7-2; D: NA
DNA: TGCGCCAGCAGCTTGGAGACTACCTACAATGAGCAGTTCTTC; CDR3: CASSLETTYNEQFF; J: TRBJ2-1; size: few; V: TRBV5-1; D: NA
DNA: TGTGCCAGCAGTTGGGAGGGGGACCCATCCTACGAGCAGTACTTC; CDR3: CASSWEGDPSYEQYF; J: TRBJ2-7; size: many; V: TRBV6-5; D: NA
DNA: TGCAGTGCTATGACGAGACGGGTCTACGAGCAGTACTTC; CDR3: CSAMTRRVYEQYF; J: TRBJ2-7; size: few; V: TRBV20-1; D: NA
DNA: TGTGCCAGCAGTGGGTGGACAGGGGGTAAATATAGCAATCAGCCCCAGCATTTT; CDR3: CASSGWTGGKYSNQPQHF; J: TRBJ1-5; size: many; V: TRBV6-1; D: TRBD1
DNA: TGTGCCAGCAGTGCCCGGGACAGGGCGGACTATGGCTACACCTTC; CDR3: CASSARDRADYGYTF; J: TRBJ1-2; size: NA; V: TRBV6-1; D: TRBD1
DNA: TGCGCCAGCAGCCGTAGACTAGCGGGGTCGAACCAAGAGACCCAGTACTTC; CDR3: CASSRRLAGSNQETQYF; J: TRBJ2-5; size: many; V: TRBV5-1; D: TRBD2
DNA: TGCAGTGCTGGGACTAGCGGGGGCACAGATACGCAGTATTTT; CDR3: CSAGTSGGTDTQYF; J: TRBJ2-3; size: many; V: TRBV20-1; D: TRBD2
DNA: TGTGCCAGCAGCTTAGAGTGGCTAGGAAACGGTGAGCAGTTCTTC; CDR3: CASSLEWLGNGEQFF; J: TRBJ2-1; size: many; V: TRBV11-1; D: NA
DNA: TGTGCCAGCAGCTCTACTAGCGGGAGGGATACCGGGGAGCTGTTTTTT; CDR3: CASSSTSGRDTGELFF; J: TRBJ2-2; size: NA; V: TRBV28; D: TRBD2
DNA: TGTGCCAGCAGCGTAGTTCCGGGGTATACGCAGTATTTT; CDR3: CASSVVPGYTQYF; J: TRBJ2-3; size: few; V: TRBV9; D: NA